The 25 T cell receptor beta chains below were found in one sample sequenced in a study of vaccination effects on CD4 cells after COVID-19. Profiling relied on immunoSEQ multiplex PCR, and the TCRdb table lists in-frame clones only, not all of them. The sample holds 25,000 to 30,000 clones, around 86% seen once. After expansion with viral peptide pools in the ViraFEST assay, antigen-specific CD4+ T cells were sequenced. At the end of 9 to 11 days of culture, CD4+ T cells were isolated. Participants were given two doses of BNT162b2 or mRNA-1273 vaccine. These receptors are not linked to any known antigen. This specimen was CD4+ T cells from PBMCs cultured with SARS-CoV-2 spike peptides, taken after COVID-19 vaccination. Receptor source: a human donor who received a COVID-19 vaccine. Some clones in this sample may be carry-over from other donors' samples.

The J gene is TRBJ2-4, the V gene TRBV7-9; D uncertain. The CDR3 has 11 residues. The germline V gene encodes CDR1 SEHNR and CDR2 FQNEAQ (reference sequence). V lost 2 bases to trimming and J lost 12 bases, with 8 bases between them. The CDR3 coding sequence is TGTGCCAGCAGCTTAATCGATACTCAGTACTTC. This sequence encodes CASSLIDTQYF.

The chain uses TRBV4-3 and TRBJ2-1; TRBD1 matches at 9 bases. Trimming cost V 1 base and J 0 bases; bases outside gene matches: 7. Germline assignment: CDR1 LGHNA and CDR2 YSLEER. The CDR3 is made up of 18 amino acids. CDR3 bases: TGCGCCAGCAGCCAAGCTGCTGGGACAGGGAGCTCCTACAATGAGCAGTTCTTC. Translated: CASSQAAGTGSSYNEQFF.

The rearrangement uses TRBV2 and TRBJ2-5, with 7 bases that match TRBD1. J lost 1 base, V lost 6 bases, and 2 bases had no gene match. Germline loops: CDR1 SNHLY, CDR2 FYNNEI. This CDR3 contains 13 residues. Written as DNA, the CDR3 is TGTGCCAGCAGGGGGGACAGCCAAGAGACCCAGTACTTC. It yields the protein CASRGDSQETQYF. The whole variable domain, filled in from reference TRBV2 and TRBJ2-5, reads EPEVTQTPSHQVTQMGQEVILRCVPISNHLYFYWYRQILGQKVEFLVSFYNNEISEKSEIFDDQFSVERPDGSNFTLKIRSTKLEDSAMYFCASRGDSQETQYFGPGTRLLVL.

This chain links TRBV11-2 with TRBJ1-5, with 8 bases lining up with TRBD1. Germline CDR1 and CDR2: SGHAT and FQNNGV. The V segment lost 5 bases and the J segment 6 bases; nucleotides outside the gene matches: 3. This CDR3 region has 13 residues. DNA of the CDR3: TGTGCCAGCAGCCAGGACAGGGCTCAGCCCCAGCATTTT. Its protein is CASSQDRAQPQHF.

The chain recombines TRBV14 with TRBJ2-3; 11 nucleotides align to TRBD2. CDR1 is SGHDN and CDR2 is FVKESK in the germline V gene. Trimming removed 3 bases from V and 6 bases from J; junction bases left unmatched: 5. CDR3 length: 15 amino acids. CDR3 protein: CASSQGLAAADTQYF. The CDR3 nucleotides read TGTGCCAGCAGCCAGGGACTAGCGGCTGCGGATACGCAGTATTTT.

This clone was detected once. J is TRBJ2-7 and V is TRBV4-1; D not resolved. CDR3 size: 13 residues. Per the germline V gene, CDR1 is MGHRA and CDR2 is YSYEKL. The V and J ends lost 1 base and 3 bases respectively, with 7 bases between them. Here the CDR3 DNA reads TGCGCCAGCAGCCAAGTCCCTCACTACGAGCAGTACGTC. It encodes CASSQVPHYEQYV.

This clone was found once. The V call is TRBV5-6, the J call TRBJ2-7; TRBD2 matches 12 bases. The CDR3 runs 16 residues. Germline CDR1 is SGHDT and CDR2 is YYEEEE. Trimming took 3 bases from V and 4 from J; bases not matched to a gene: 8. The CDR3 protein is CASSSRLAGALYEQYV. In nucleotides, the CDR3 is TGTGCCAGCAGCTCCCGACTAGCGGGGGCCCTATACGAGCAGTACGTC.

The chain combines TRBV24-1 with TRBJ2-1; 8 nucleotides agree with TRBD1. This CDR3 comprises 14 residues. V trimming: 9 bases; J trimming: 0 bases; junction bases outside the gene matches: 3. Germline CDR1 reads KGHDR; CDR2 reads SFDVKD. The CDR3 spells CATSGTGSYNEQFF. The CDR3 bases are TGTGCCACCTCCGGGACAGGCTCCTACAATGAGCAGTTCTTC.

V and J are TRBV12-3 or TRBV12-4 and TRBJ2-3; D uncertain. CDR3 length: 13 residues. V was clipped by 5 bases and J by 6 bases, with 12 bases between them. This CDR3 is CASSPVVADTQYF. In nucleotides, the CDR3 is TGTGCCAGCAGTCCTGTCGTGGCGGATACGCAGTATTTT.

The rearrangement uses TRBV18 and TRBJ1-1; tentative D call: TRBD1 (6 bases). V was clipped by 3 bases and J by 1 base, with 27 bases between them. Germline values: CDR1 KGHSH, CDR2 LQKENI. The CDR3 runs to 20 residues. For the CDR3, the DNA is TGTGCCAGCTCACCGATGATTGGGGACATGGGGGCAGGAGGGAACACTGAAGCTTTCTTT. The encoded protein is CASSPMIGDMGAGGNTEAFF.

The CDR3 sequence is CASSRQSPNEKLFF. CDR3 in DNA: TGTGCCAGCAGTAGACAGAGTCCTAATGAAAAACTGTTTTTT. This sequence joins TRBV6-5 and TRBJ1-4, with D possibly being TRBD1 (5 bases). Germline V gene sequence: CDR1 MNHEY, CDR2 SVGAGI. Trimming shortened V by 5 bases and J by 3 bases, and 10 bases separated the two germline ends. The CDR3 length is 14 residues.

The CDR3 DNA reads TGTGCCAGCAGTGGTCCGACAGGGAGCGTGACTGGCTACACCTTC. This encodes CASSGPTGSVTGYTF. The gene calls are TRBV2 and TRBJ1-2; 7 nucleotides align to TRBD1. The CDR3 consists of 15 residues. Germline V gene sequence: CDR1 SNHLY, CDR2 FYNNEI. V trimming: 4 bases; J trimming: 7 bases; junction bases outside the gene matches: 12. Using reference TRBV2 and TRBJ1-2 for the parts outside the CDR3, the full variable domain is EPEVTQTPSHQVTQMGQEVILRCVPISNHLYFYWYRQILGQKVEFLVSFYNNEISEKSEIFDDQFSVERPDGSNFTLKIRSTKLEDSAMYFCASSGPTGSVTGYTFGSGTRLTVV.

In this sample, this clone turned up a few times. The chain recombines TRBV6-4 with TRBJ1-5; 8 bases match TRBD1. Germline V gene data show CDR1 as MRHNA and CDR2 as SNTAGT. J gave up 5 bases and V 2 bases, and 5 bases lay outside the gene matches. This CDR3 contains 15 residues. CDR3: CASSDKDRAYQPQHF. The CDR3 nucleotides are TGTGCCAGCAGTGACAAGGACAGGGCCTATCAGCCCCAGCATTTT.

The rearrangement links TRBV5-1 to TRBJ1-6, with 9 bases lining up with TRBD1. V gave up 4 bases and J gave up 5 bases; unmatched junction bases: 4. The CDR3 has 15 amino acids. In germline, CDR1 is SGHRS, CDR2 YFSETQ. The CDR3 region is CASSLRDRDNSPLHF. CDR3 nucleotides: TGCGCCAGCAGCCTCCGGGACAGGGATAATTCACCCCTCCACTTT.

The CDR3 region has the DNA TGCGCCAGCAGCCAGAGGGAGACCCAGTACTTC. It encodes CASSQRETQYF. The rearrangement uses TRBV4-1 and TRBJ2-5; D is unclear. Per germline, CDR1 MGHRA and CDR2 YSYEKL. V lost 3 bases and J lost 5, with 4 bases in between. This CDR3 region has 11 residues.

The chain recombines TRBV7-2 with TRBJ1-4; 7 bases match TRBD1. The CDR3 contains 14 residues. The germline V gene has CDR1 SGHTA and CDR2 FQGNSA. V was clipped by 1 base and J by 8 bases; unmatched bases: 4. CDR3 sequence (DNA): TGTGCCAGCAGCTTAGTACAGGGGTGGGAAAAACTGTTTTTT. This codes for CASSLVQGWEKLFF.

The V and J genes are TRBV5-4 and TRBJ2-2, with D perhaps being TRBD1 or TRBD2 (6 bases each). Germline CDR1 is SGHNT and CDR2 is YYREEE (reference sequence). The CDR3 sequence is 17 residues long. Trimming removed 4 bases at V and 6 bases at J, with 22 bases between. CDR3: CASSPGGGRVTPGELFF. CDR3 DNA sequence: TGTGCCAGCAGCCCCGGAGGGGGACGAGTTACCCCCGGGGAGCTGTTTTTT. Using reference TRBV5-4 and TRBJ2-2 for the parts outside the CDR3, the full variable domain is ETGVTQSPTHLIKTRGQQVTLRCSSQSGHNTVSWYQQALGQGPQFIFQYYREEENGRGNFPPRFSGLQFPNYSSELNVNALELDDSALYLCASSPGGGRVTPGELFFGEGSRLTVL.

The chain couples TRBV20-1 to TRBJ2-2; D may be TRBD1 or TRBD2 (5 bases each). The CDR3 has 14 residues. Germline values: CDR1 DFQATT, CDR2 SNEGSKA (reference sequence). Trimming pared 3 bases from V and 5 bases from J, leaving 13 bases between. CDR3 coding DNA: TGCAGTGCTAGTTACGGGACGGGAACCGGGGAGCTGTTTTTT. Translating it yields CSASYGTGTGELFF.

V gene TRBV30 combines with J gene TRBJ1-4, with D hard to call. The germline gives CDR1 GTSNPN, CDR2 SVGIG (reference sequence). CDR3 length: 13 residues. V was pared by 0 bases and J by 7 bases, with 9 bases between. For the CDR3, the DNA is TGTGCCTGGAGTGTACAAGTGGGTGAAAAACTGTTTTTT. It translates to CAWSVQVGEKLFF.

Only a few counts were recorded for this clone. The chain carries TRBV18 and TRBJ2-7; 7 positions agree with TRBD1. From germline, CDR1 is KGHSH and CDR2 LQKENI. V lost 4 bases and J lost 6; bases outside the gene matches: 3. The CDR3 length is 12 residues. CDR3 bases: TGTGCCAGCTCACAAACAGGGGCCGAGCAGTACGTC. As protein: CASSQTGAEQYV.

The J gene is TRBJ2-2, the V gene TRBV6-5; 8 nucleotides align to TRBD2. CDR3 length equals 15 residues. In germline, CDR1 is MNHEY, CDR2 SVGAGI. V shed 6 bases and J 1 base; nucleotides not matched to a gene: 4. In nucleotides, the CDR3 is TGTGCCAGCAGACCAGGGACTAGGAACACCGGGGAGCTGTTTTTT. It specifies CASRPGTRNTGELFF.

This clone was found once. The chain links TRBV5-1 to TRBJ1-4; D not resolved. Trimming removed 2 bases from V and 4 bases from J, with 15 bases in between. The CDR3 runs to 16 residues. CDR1 is SGHRS and CDR2 is YFSETQ in the germline V gene. The CDR3 DNA reads TGCGCCAGCAGCTTACTAAGGACCGCAAATAATGAAAAACTGTTTTTT. This translates into CASSLLRTANNEKLFF.

V usage is TRBV2 and J usage is TRBJ1-5; TRBD1 matches at 10 bases. Germline CDR1 and CDR2: SNHLY and FYNNEI. V gave up 9 bases and J gave up 7 bases; unmatched junction bases: 3. The CDR3 consists of 12 residues. The CDR3 here is CARGQGSQPQHF. CDR3 DNA: TGTGCCAGGGGACAGGGGAGCCAGCCCCAGCATTTT.

The chain recombines TRBV24-1 with TRBJ2-1, with TRBD2 matching 12 bases. The V and J ends lost 4 bases and 14 bases, in that order; junction bases with no gene match: 8. CDR3 length: 14 residues. The germline V gene encodes CDR1 KGHDR and CDR2 SFDVKD. The CDR3 region is CATSEQGLAGMEFF. Written as DNA, the CDR3 is TGTGCCACCAGTGAACAAGGACTAGCGGGGATGGAGTTCTTC.

The chain employs TRBV5-6 and TRBJ2-1; D is undetermined. The CDR3 loop spans 15 amino acids. The germline gives CDR1 SGHDT, CDR2 YYEEEE. V was trimmed by 4 bases and J by 8 bases, leaving 19 bases between them. The CDR3 DNA sequence: TGTGCCAGCAGCCTACCTTGGGGAAGGAACCATGAGCAGTTCTTC. This gives the protein CASSLPWGRNHEQFF.